These 7 T cell receptor beta chains originate from one sample sequenced in a study of neoadjuvant anti-PD-1 for oral cavity cancer. The assay was immunoSEQ multiplex PCR, and TCRdb's table has in-frame clones only and misses some. The table shows nearly 15,000 clones, with 35% to 50% occurring only once. Documented time point: after neoadjuvant nivolumab, at surgical resection. The sequencing used tumor tissue, collected after nivolumab (anti-PD-1) treatment. These receptors were taken from a person between 40 and 85 years old with oral cavity squamous cell carcinoma.

This rearrangement joins TRBV5-4 to TRBJ2-7; the match to TRBD1 covers 11 bases. From germline, CDR1 is SGHNT and CDR2 YYREEE (reference sequence). With 4 bases clipped from V and 3 bases from J, the junction kept 12 bases outside the gene matches. The CDR3 runs 17 residues. The CDR3 DNA reads TGTGCCAGCAGCCAAGAAAATCCCGGGACAGGGGGCTACGAGCAGTACTTC. Protein sequence: CASSQENPGTGGYEQYF.

The chain joins TRBV13 to TRBJ2-3, with D perhaps TRBD2 (5 bases). The CDR3 has 15 amino acids. CDR1 and CDR2 (germline): PRHDT, FYEKMQ (reference sequence). V lost 2 bases, J lost 2 bases, and 11 bases lay in between. The CDR3 protein is CASSLSGIFTDTQYF. The CDR3, as DNA: TGTGCCAGCAGCTTATCCGGGATTTTCACAGATACGCAGTATTTT.

This clone qualifies as medium-sized. V is TRBV5-4 and J is TRBJ2-5, with 8 positions matching TRBD2. CDR3 length equals 15 residues. V trimming: 3 bases; J trimming: 6 bases; junction bases outside the gene matches: 10. Germline CDR1 reads SGHNT; CDR2 reads YYREEE (reference sequence). The CDR3 region has the DNA TGTGCCAGCAGCTCGGGACTAGTAGGGAGACAGACCCAGTACTTC. Translated: CASSSGLVGRQTQYF. Using reference TRBV5-4 and TRBJ2-5 for the parts outside the CDR3, the full variable domain is ETGVTQSPTHLIKTRGQQVTLRCSSQSGHNTVSWYQQALGQGPQFIFQYYREEENGRGNFPPRFSGLQFPNYSSELNVNALELDDSALYLCASSSGLVGRQTQYFGPGTRLLVL.

With regard to this clone: The junction does not match germline at one end; this may be a read error. The CDR3, as DNA: TGTGCCAGCAGTTCCCGACAGGGCACGGGCCCAATTTTC. It yields the protein CASSSRQGTGPIF. This sequence joins TRBV6-5 and TRBJ1-2, with 7 positions matching TRBD1. Germline loops: CDR1 MNHEY, CDR2 SVGAGI. CDR3 length: 13 amino acids.

A few counts support this clone. V gene TRBV6-5 combines with J gene TRBJ1-5; unclear D gene. V was cut by 5 bases and J by 1 base, with 9 bases left in between. Germline V CDR1 and CDR2: MNHEY, SVGAGI. CDR3 length: 14 amino acids. CDR3 sequence (DNA): TGTGCCAGCAGTCTAGGGTTGAGCAATCAGCCCCAGCATTTT. Translating it yields CASSLGLSNQPQHF.

V gene TRBV12-5 combines with J gene TRBJ1-6; D is uncertain. Per the germline V gene, CDR1 is LGHNT and CDR2 is FRNRAP. This CDR3 contains 14 residues. Trimming shortened V by 2 bases and J by 6 bases, and 8 bases separated the two germline ends. This CDR3 is CASGLYPSNSPLHF. Written as DNA, the CDR3 is TGTGCTAGTGGTTTGTACCCGAGTAATTCACCCCTCCACTTT.

Many counts were recorded for this clone. The chain has TRBV5-5 and TRBJ2-7; D remains ambiguous. The germline V and J ends were trimmed by 4 bases and 2 bases, with 13 bases remaining between them. Germline V gene lookup returns CDR1 SGHKS and CDR2 YYEKEE (reference sequence). The CDR3 is made up of 14 amino acids. The CDR3: CASSTSLPPYEQYF. CDR3 in DNA: TGTGCCAGCAGCACCAGCCTTCCACCCTACGAGCAGTACTTC.